This TCR beta chain was sequenced during a study of blood T cell repertoires in COVID-19. In the study's own analysis: Amplification of reference gene primers provided the estimated nucleated cell counts. Libraries were prepared by immunoSEQ multiplex PCR; TCRdb keeps only in-frame clonotypes and omits some of them. V, J and clone size reflect that table, while D and trimming were determined from the DNA. Found here are about 140,000 clones, about 83% of them singletons; the top ten hold around 3.2%. The junction had 7 bases not matched to a gene; V was cut back by 4 bases and J by 4 bases. Germline V CDR1 and CDR2: SGHTS, YDEGEE. CDR3 length: 17 amino acids.

V and J are TRBV5-8 and TRBJ2-3; TRBD2 matches at 15 bases. The origin of this receptor is a woman aged 50 to 65 with acute COVID-19. Sequenced input: PBMCs or T cells enriched from blood (not recorded which). CDR3 protein: CASSAPGLAGGADTQYF. Here the CDR3 DNA reads TGTGCCAGCAGCGCCCCGGGACTAGCGGGAGGCGCAGATACGCAGTATTTT.